A selection of T cell receptor beta chains follows, all from one sample in a study of blood T cell repertoires in COVID-19. Profiling relied on immunoSEQ multiplex PCR, and the TCRdb table lists in-frame clones only, not all of them. This table has roughly 84,000 clones, more than 80% appearing once. Sequencing was carried out using peripheral blood. The receptors shown here come from a woman of 80 years or more with acute or convalescent COVID-19. The conserved cysteine and the conserved F or W are not part of the CDR3 here. Each record gives: J gene, V gene, D gene, CDR3 protein. A D gene is named only where the DNA matches it firmly.

TRBJ2-1 TRBV6-1 TRBD1 ASSDGPGGIEQF
TRBJ2-2 TRBV28 - ASSLMTAGTGELF
TRBJ1-3 TRBV18 TRBD1 ASATGEGNTIY
TRBJ2-5 TRBV3-1/TRBV3-2 TRBD1 ASSPPGTGQSETQY
TRBJ2-7 TRBV27 TRBD2 ASSFSLAGGYEQY
TRBJ2-1 TRBV5-4 TRBD2 ASRPEALAGDNEQF
TRBJ1-6 TRBV19 - ASSIRTERNSPLH
TRBJ1-2 TRBV21-1 - ASSKSVYGYT
TRBJ1-1 TRBV28 TRBD1 ASTVGDRNTEAF
TRBJ2-1 TRBV28 TRBD2 ASSPPGLAGGLEQF
TRBJ1-5 TRBV20-1 - SASRGAEGNQPQH
TRBJ2-7 TRBV6-5 TRBD1 ASSYHGQGRSEQY
TRBJ2-5 TRBV7-2 - ASSPRETQY
TRBJ2-1 TRBV11-2 - ASSLLHYEQF
TRBJ1-3 TRBV18 - ASSPVRTALTSGNTIY
TRBJ2-7 TRBV28 - ASSPTYPHSYEQY
TRBJ1-1 TRBV6-4 - ASSLAPNTEAF
TRBJ2-7 TRBV6-2/TRBV6-3 - ASSNRVGGETYEQY
TRBJ2-7 TRBV7-8 - ASSLVGGGSYEQY
TRBJ2-4 TRBV19 TRBD1 ASRTGGRGNIQY
TRBJ1-5 TRBV27 - ASSLRLTDSNQPQH
TRBJ1-2 TRBV11-3 - ASSHREGSNYGYT
TRBJ1-2 TRBV6-5 - ASSLQAIYGYT
TRBJ1-6 TRBV27 TRBD1 ASSQPGQGRRVGSPLH
TRBJ2-3 TRBV14 - ASSNTPTQY
TRBJ1-2 TRBV6-1 TRBD1 ASSEAPWRDRGLFYGYT
TRBJ2-6 TRBV7-2 - ASSLADMSGVSGANVLT
TRBJ1-2 TRBV11-2 - ASSLEAGVVSGSSYGYT
TRBJ1-1 TRBV19 - ASSGGSGPLMNTEAF
TRBJ2-7 TRBV14 TRBD1 ASSQGQGTVYYEQY
TRBJ2-7 TRBV6-2/TRBV6-3 - ASSYSYGAYEQY
TRBJ1-5 TRBV29-1 - SVLGGGAGNQPQH
TRBJ1-2 TRBV28 - ASSLPRLIGGYT
TRBJ2-2 TRBV4-2 TRBD1 ASSQARTGGANTGELF
TRBJ2-7 TRBV19 - ASSTGYSSYEQY
TRBJ1-5 TRBV14 - ASSQGPSQPQH
TRBJ2-7 TRBV10-1 - ASSEGPRDIAYHEQY
TRBJ1-6 TRBV30 - AWSRRAGLPSNSPLH
TRBJ1-4 TRBV7-2 - ASSFGGSNEKLF
TRBJ1-6 TRBV3-1/TRBV3-2 TRBD1 ASSRDRGRNSPPH
TRBJ2-2 TRBV19 TRBD1 ATPRTGGSTGELF
TRBJ1-5 TRBV7-9 - ASSLLTENQPQH
TRBJ1-5 TRBV6-5 - ASSSQGSNQPQH
TRBJ2-2 TRBV19 - ASSIPSLTVTGELF
TRBJ2-5 TRBV7-9 - ASSFSETQY
TRBJ2-2 TRBV19 - ASSHPGLNTGELF
TRBJ2-7 TRBV18 - ASSPLAGADYEQY
TRBJ2-3 TRBV4-1 - ASSLAGRTDTQY
TRBJ2-7 TRBV20-1 TRBD2 SASWTSGSYEQY
TRBJ1-1 TRBV25-1 - ASRPQRVGGTEAF
TRBJ1-4 TRBV2 TRBD1 ASMGQGLANEKLF
TRBJ2-7 TRBV18 - ASSPSAAGDEQY